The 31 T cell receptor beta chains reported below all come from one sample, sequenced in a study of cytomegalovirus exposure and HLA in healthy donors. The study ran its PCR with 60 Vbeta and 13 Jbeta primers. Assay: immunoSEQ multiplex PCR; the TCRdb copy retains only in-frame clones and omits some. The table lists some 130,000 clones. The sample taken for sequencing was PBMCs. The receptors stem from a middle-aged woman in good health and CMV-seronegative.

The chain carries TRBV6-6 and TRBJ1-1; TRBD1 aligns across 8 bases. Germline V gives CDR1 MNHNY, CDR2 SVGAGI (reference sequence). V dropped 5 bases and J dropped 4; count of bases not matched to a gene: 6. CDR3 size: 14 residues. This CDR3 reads CASSPQGAPTEAFF. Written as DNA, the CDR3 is TGTGCCAGCAGTCCTCAGGGGGCGCCCACTGAAGCTTTCTTT.

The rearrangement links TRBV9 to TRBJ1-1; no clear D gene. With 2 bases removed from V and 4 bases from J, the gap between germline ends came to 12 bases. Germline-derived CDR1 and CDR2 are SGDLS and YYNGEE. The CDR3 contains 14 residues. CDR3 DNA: TGTGCCAGCAGCGTTGATTCGCGTGGCACTGAAGCTTTCTTT. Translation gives CASSVDSRGTEAFF.

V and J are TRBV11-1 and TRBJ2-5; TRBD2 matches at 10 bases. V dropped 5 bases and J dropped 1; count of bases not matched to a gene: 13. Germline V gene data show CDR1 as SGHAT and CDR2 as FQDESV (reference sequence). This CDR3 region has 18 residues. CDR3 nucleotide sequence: TGTGCCAGCAGCCGAAACCAGCGGGGGGGCCGGGGCCAAGAGACCCAGTACTTC. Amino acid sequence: CASSRNQRGGRGQETQYF.

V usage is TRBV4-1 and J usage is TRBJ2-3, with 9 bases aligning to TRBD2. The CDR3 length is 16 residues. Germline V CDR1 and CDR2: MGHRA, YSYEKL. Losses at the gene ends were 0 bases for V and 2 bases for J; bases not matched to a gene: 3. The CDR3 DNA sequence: TGCGCCAGCAGCCAAGAGCAGCGGGGGGCCACAGATACGCAGTATTTT. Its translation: CASSQEQRGATDTQYF.

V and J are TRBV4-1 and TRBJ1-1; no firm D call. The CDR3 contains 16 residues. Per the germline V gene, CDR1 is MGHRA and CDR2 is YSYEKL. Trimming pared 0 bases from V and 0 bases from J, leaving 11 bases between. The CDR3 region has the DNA TGCGCCAGCAGCCAAGATAAGGAGAGGGTGAACACTGAAGCTTTCTTT. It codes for CASSQDKERVNTEAFF.

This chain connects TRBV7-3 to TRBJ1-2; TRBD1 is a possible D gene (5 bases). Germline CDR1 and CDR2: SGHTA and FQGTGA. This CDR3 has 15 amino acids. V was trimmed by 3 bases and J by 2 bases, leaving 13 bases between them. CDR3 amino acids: CASSLMGGVNYGYTF. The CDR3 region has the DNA TGTGCCAGCAGCTTGATGGGGGGTGTGAACTATGGCTACACCTTC.

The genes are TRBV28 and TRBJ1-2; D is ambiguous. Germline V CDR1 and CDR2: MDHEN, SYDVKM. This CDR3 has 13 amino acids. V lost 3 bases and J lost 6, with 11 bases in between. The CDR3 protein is CASSFPISDGYTF. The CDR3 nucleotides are TGTGCCAGCAGTTTCCCAATTTCGGATGGCTACACCTTC.

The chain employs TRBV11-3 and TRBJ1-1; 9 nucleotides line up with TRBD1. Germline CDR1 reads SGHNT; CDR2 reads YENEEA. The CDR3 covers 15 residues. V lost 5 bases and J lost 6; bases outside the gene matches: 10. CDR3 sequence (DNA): TGTGCCAGCAGCGGGACCGGGACAGGGTCCCCTGAAGCTTTCTTT. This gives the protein CASSGTGTGSPEAFF.

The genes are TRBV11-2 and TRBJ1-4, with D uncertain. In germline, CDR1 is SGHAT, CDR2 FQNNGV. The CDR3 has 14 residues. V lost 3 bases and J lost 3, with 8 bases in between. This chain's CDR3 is CASSFTGSNEKLFF. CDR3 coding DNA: TGTGCCAGCAGCTTTACCGGGTCTAATGAAAAACTGTTTTTT.

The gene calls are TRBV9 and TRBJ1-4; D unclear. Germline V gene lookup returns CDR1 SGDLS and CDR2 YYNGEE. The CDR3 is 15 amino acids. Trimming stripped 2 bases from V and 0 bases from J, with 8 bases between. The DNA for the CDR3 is TGTGCCAGCAGCGTCGCTACAGCAACTAATGAAAAACTGTTTTTT. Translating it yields CASSVATATNEKLFF.

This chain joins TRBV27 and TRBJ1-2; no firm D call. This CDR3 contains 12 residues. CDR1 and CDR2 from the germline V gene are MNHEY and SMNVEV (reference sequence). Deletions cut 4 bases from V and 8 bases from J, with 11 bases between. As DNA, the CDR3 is TGTGCCAGCAGTTCCGGACGGGGAGGCTACACCTTC. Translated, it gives CASSSGRGGYTF.

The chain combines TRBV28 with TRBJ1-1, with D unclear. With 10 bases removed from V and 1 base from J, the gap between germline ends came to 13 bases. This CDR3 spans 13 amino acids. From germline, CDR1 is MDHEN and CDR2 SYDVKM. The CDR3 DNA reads TGTGCCACCCGAGACGGAGCGAACACTGAAGCTTTCTTT. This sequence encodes CATRDGANTEAFF.

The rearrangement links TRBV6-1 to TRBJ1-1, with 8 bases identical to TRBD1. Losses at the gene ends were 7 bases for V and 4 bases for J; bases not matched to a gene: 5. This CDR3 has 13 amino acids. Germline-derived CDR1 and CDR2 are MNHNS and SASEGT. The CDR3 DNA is TGTGCCAGCAATCCGACAGGGGTCACTGAAGCTTTCTTT. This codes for CASNPTGVTEAFF.

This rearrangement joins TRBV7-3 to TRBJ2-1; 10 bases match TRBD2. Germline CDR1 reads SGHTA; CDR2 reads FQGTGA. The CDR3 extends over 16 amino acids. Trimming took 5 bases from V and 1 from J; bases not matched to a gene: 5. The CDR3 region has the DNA TGTGCCAGCAGCCCCTTTAGCGGGGGGTCCTACAATGAGCAGTTCTTC. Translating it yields CASSPFSGGSYNEQFF.

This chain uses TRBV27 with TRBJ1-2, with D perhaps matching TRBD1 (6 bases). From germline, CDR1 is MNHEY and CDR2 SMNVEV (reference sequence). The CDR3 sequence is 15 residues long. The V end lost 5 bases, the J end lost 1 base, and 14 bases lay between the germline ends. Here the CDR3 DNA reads TGTGCCAGCAGTCGACGACGACAGGTTAACTATGGCTACACCTTC. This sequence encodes CASSRRRQVNYGYTF.

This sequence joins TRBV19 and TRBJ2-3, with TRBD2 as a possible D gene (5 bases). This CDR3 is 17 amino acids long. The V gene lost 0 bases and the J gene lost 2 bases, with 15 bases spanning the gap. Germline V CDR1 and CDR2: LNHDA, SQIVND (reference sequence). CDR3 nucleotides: TGTGCCAGTAGTATAGATTCCACTAGAGCCCCCACAGATACGCAGTATTTT. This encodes CASSIDSTRAPTDTQYF. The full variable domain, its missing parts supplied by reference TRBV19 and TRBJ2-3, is DGGITQSPKYLFRKEGQNVTLSCEQNLNHDAMYWYRQDPGQGLRLIYYSQIVNDFQKGDIAEGYSVSREKKESFPLTVTSAQKNPTAFYLCASSIDSTRAPTDTQYFGPGTRLTVL.

The CDR3 sequence is CASSQDPDRGGEKLFF. The CDR3, as DNA: TGTGCCAGCAGCCAAGATCCGGACAGGGGTGGAGAAAAACTGTTTTTT. The chain is built from TRBV4-2 and TRBJ1-4; 9 bases match TRBD1. The germline gives CDR1 LGHNA, CDR2 YNFKEQ. The V and J ends lost 0 bases and 8 bases, in that order; junction bases with no gene match: 7. CDR3 length: 16 amino acids.

Here the CDR3 reads CSVGGPGGYEQYF. The CDR3 DNA sequence: TGCAGCGTTGGGGGGCCCGGAGGCTACGAGCAGTACTTC. The rearrangement links TRBV29-1 to TRBJ2-7; D possibly corresponds to TRBD1 (6 bases). V gave up 4 bases and J gave up 3 bases, with 13 bases separating them. CDR3 size: 13 residues. Germline CDR1 reads SQVTM; CDR2 reads ANQGSEA.

CDR3: CASSFSSGGSTYEQYF. The CDR3 DNA is TGTGCCAGCAGCTTTTCGAGCGGGGGGTCCACCTACGAGCAGTACTTC. The V and J genes are TRBV7-2 and TRBJ2-7, with TRBD2 matching over 9 bases. This CDR3 has 16 residues. Germline V lookup: CDR1 SGHTA, CDR2 FQGNSA. Germline trimming cut 3 bases from V and 2 bases from J; bases unmatched to any gene: 8.

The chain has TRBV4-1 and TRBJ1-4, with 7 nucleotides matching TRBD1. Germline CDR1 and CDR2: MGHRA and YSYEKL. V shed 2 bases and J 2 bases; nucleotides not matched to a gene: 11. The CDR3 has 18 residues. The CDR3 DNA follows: TGCGCCAGCAGCCAACAGGCGACAGGGAGAACTACTAATGAAAAACTGTTTTTT. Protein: CASSQQATGRTTNEKLFF.

CDR3 nucleotides: TGTGCCAGCAGCTCGACAACAGCTCCGCATGAGCAGTACTTC. It translates to CASSSTTAPHEQYF. The chain carries TRBV5-6 and TRBJ2-7; no clear D. Germline CDR1 reads SGHDT; CDR2 reads YYEEEE. Trimming removed 3 bases at V and 7 bases at J, with 17 bases between. This CDR3 has 14 amino acids.

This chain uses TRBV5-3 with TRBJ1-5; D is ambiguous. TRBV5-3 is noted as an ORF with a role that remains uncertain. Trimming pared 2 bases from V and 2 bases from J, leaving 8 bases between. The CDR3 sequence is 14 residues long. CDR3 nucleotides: TGTGCCAGAAGCTTCCCCAGTTGCAATCAGCCCCAGCATTTT. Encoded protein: CARSFPSCNQPQHF.

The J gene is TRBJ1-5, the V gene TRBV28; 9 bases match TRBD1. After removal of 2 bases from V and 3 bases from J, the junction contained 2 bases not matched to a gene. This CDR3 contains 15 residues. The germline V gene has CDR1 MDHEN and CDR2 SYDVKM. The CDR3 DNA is TGTGCCAGCAGTTTAAGACAGGGGGACAATCAGCCCCAGCATTTT. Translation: CASSLRQGDNQPQHF.

The CDR3 region has the DNA TGTGCCAGCAGCTCCAGCATGGGGAGGAGAACCCTCCACTTT. Protein sequence: CASSSSMGRRTLHF. The rearrangement links TRBV5-4 to TRBJ1-6; D not resolved. With 3 bases removed from V and 14 bases from J, the gap between germline ends came to 18 bases. CDR3 size: 14 residues. Germline V gives CDR1 SGHNT, CDR2 YYREEE (reference sequence).

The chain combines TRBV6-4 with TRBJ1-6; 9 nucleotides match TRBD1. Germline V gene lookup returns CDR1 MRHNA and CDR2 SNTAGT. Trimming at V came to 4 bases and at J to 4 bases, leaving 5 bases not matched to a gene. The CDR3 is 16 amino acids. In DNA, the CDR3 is TGTGCCAGCAGTGGGTCCGACAGGGGGTATAATTCACCCCTCCACTTT. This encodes CASSGSDRGYNSPLHF.

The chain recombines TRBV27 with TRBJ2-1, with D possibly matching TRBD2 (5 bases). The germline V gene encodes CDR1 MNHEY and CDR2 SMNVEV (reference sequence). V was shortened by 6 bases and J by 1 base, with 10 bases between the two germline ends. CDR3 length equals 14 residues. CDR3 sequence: CASRVRASYNEQFF. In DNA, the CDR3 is TGTGCCAGCAGAGTGAGGGCATCCTACAATGAGCAGTTCTTC.

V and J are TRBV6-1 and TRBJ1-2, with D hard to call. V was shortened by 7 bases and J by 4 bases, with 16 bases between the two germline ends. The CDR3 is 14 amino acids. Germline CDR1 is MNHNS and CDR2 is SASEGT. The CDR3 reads CASILGGLAYGYTF. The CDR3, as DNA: TGTGCCAGCATCCTCGGAGGCCTTGCCTATGGCTACACCTTC.

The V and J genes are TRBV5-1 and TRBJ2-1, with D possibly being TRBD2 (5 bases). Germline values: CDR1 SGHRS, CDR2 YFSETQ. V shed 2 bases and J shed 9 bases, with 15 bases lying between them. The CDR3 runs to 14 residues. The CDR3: CASSFGVTRGEQFF. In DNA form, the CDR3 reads TGCGCCAGCAGCTTCGGGGTGACCCGGGGTGAGCAGTTCTTC.

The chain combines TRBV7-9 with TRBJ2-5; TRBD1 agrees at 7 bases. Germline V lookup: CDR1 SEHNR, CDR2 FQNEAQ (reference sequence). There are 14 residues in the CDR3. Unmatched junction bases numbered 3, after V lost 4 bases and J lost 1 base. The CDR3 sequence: CASSSRDSQETQYF. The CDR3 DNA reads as TGTGCCAGCAGCTCTAGGGACAGCCAAGAGACCCAGTACTTC.

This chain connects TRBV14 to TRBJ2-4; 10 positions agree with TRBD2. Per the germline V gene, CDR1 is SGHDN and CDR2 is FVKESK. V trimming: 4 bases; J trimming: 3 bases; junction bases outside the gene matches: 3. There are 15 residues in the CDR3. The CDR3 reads CASSPIAGGKNIQYF. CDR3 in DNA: TGTGCCAGCAGCCCGATAGCGGGGGGCAAAAACATTCAGTACTTC.

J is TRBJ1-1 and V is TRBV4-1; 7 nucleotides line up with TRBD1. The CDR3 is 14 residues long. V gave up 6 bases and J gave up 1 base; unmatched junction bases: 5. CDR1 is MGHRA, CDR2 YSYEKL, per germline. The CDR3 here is CASSKQGRNTEAFF. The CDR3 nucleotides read TGCGCCAGCAGTAAACAGGGGAGGAACACTGAAGCTTTCTTT.